Following are 25 T cell receptor beta chains from one sample sequenced in a study of blood T cell repertoires in COVID-19. The assay was immunoSEQ multiplex PCR, and TCRdb's table has in-frame clones only and misses some. The profile covers around 150,000 clones, with 87% appearing a single time and just under 4% taken by the ten largest. Sequencing was carried out using peripheral blood. The source of these receptors is an older woman who had recovered from COVID-19.

The chain carries TRBV7-2 and TRBJ2-2, with 10 positions matching TRBD1. V dropped 5 bases and J dropped 6; count of bases not matched to a gene: 6. Germline CDR1 and CDR2: SGHTA and FQGNSA. The CDR3 sequence is 15 residues long. CDR3 DNA: TGTGCCAGCAGCCCGACAGGGGGCGCCCCCGGGGAGCTGTTTTTT. This translates into CASSPTGGAPGELFF. The full variable domain, completed using reference TRBV7-2 and TRBJ2-2, is GAGVSQSPSNKVTEKGKDVELRCDPISGHTALYWYRQSLGQGLEFLIYFQGNSAPDKSGLPSDRFSAERTGGSVSTLTIQRTQQEDSAVYLCASSPTGGAPGELFFGEGSRLTVL.

The V and J genes are TRBV20-1 and TRBJ1-1; D unclear. The CDR3 has 11 residues. Germline V gene sequence: CDR1 DFQATT, CDR2 SNEGSKA (reference sequence). This CDR3 is CRGKGGTEAFF. CDR3 in DNA: TGCAGAGGCAAGGGAGGTACTGAAGCTTTCTTT.

V and J are TRBV5-1 and TRBJ2-3; 8 nucleotides line up with TRBD2. Trimming took 0 bases from V and 4 from J; bases not matched to a gene: 7. CDR3 length: 16 residues. Germline CDR1 and CDR2: SGHRS and YFSETQ. DNA for the CDR3: TGCGCCAGCAGCTTGGCAGGGCGGGGGGAGCCAGATACGCAGTATTTT. This codes for CASSLAGRGEPDTQYF.

V gene TRBV6-5 combines with J gene TRBJ1-2; unclear D gene. V was clipped by 7 bases and J by 4 bases, with 13 bases between them. This CDR3 has 13 residues. From germline, CDR1 is MNHEY and CDR2 SVGAGI. The CDR3, as DNA: TGTGCCAGCACGGCAATAGCTGGCTATGGCTACACCTTC. This codes for CASTAIAGYGYTF.

This clone has only one observation. The CDR3: CASSLAGGDSDTQYF. The CDR3 DNA sequence: TGTGCCAGCAGCCTTGCTGGCGGTGATAGTGATACGCAGTATTTT. V is TRBV9 and J is TRBJ2-3; unclear D gene. The CDR3 consists of 15 residues. The germline V gene has CDR1 SGDLS and CDR2 YYNGEE. Deletions cut 4 bases from V and 6 bases from J, with 18 bases between.

The V call is TRBV7-6, the J call TRBJ2-5; D ambiguous. Trimming removed 4 bases at V and 2 bases at J, with 14 bases between. CDR1 is SGHVS, CDR2 FNYEAQ, per germline. The CDR3 extends over 15 amino acids. The CDR3 protein is CASSSFSAAQETQYF. The CDR3 nucleotides read TGTGCCAGCAGCTCCTTTTCTGCGGCGCAAGAGACCCAGTACTTC.

The V gene is TRBV13, the J gene TRBJ2-3; 10 bases align to TRBD2. The CDR3 is 17 amino acids. Germline V gene sequence: CDR1 PRHDT, CDR2 FYEKMQ (reference sequence). The V segment lost 5 bases and the J segment 4 bases; nucleotides outside the gene matches: 12. This chain's CDR3 is CASSGRRASGGPDTQYF. The CDR3 nucleotides read TGTGCCAGCAGCGGACGCCGAGCTAGCGGGGGCCCAGATACGCAGTATTTT.

The chain couples TRBV6-1 to TRBJ1-4; 8 positions agree with TRBD1. Germline CDR1 and CDR2: MNHNS and SASEGT. There are 15 residues in the CDR3. V lost 3 bases to trimming and J lost 5 bases; unmatched junction nucleotides: 5. The CDR3 DNA reads TGTGCCAGCAGTGAGGACAGGGCGGGGAATGAAAAACTGTTTTTT. It is translated as CASSEDRAGNEKLFF.

This clone has a single count. This chain connects TRBV7-9 to TRBJ1-5; D not certain. Per germline, CDR1 SEHNR and CDR2 FQNEAQ (reference sequence). CDR3 length: 15 amino acids. V lost 1 base and J 4 bases, leaving 11 bases between the germline ends. Here the CDR3 reads CASSLDGEGNQPQHF. The CDR3 DNA reads TGTGCCAGCAGCTTAGACGGGGAGGGAAATCAGCCCCAGCATTTT. Based on the CDR3 plus reference TRBV7-9 and TRBJ1-5, the full variable domain is DTGVSQNPRHKITKRGQNVTFRCDPISEHNRLYWYRQTLGQGPEFLTYFQNEAQLEKSRLLSDRFSAERPKGSFSTLEIQRTEQGDSAMYLCASSLDGEGNQPQHFGDGTRLSIL.

J is TRBJ1-4 and V is TRBV5-4, with 11 bases aligning to TRBD1. Germline CDR1 is SGHNT and CDR2 is YYREEE (reference sequence). CDR3 size: 15 residues. The J segment lost 6 bases and the V segment lost 5 bases, leaving 6 bases of the junction unmatched. The CDR3 nucleotides read TGTGCCAGCAGAACGACGGGACAGGGGGATGAAAAACTGTTTTTT. This codes for CASRTTGQGDEKLFF.

This chain links TRBV30 with TRBJ2-5, with D maybe TRBD2 (6 bases). The germline V gene encodes CDR1 GTSNPN and CDR2 SVGIG (reference sequence). The CDR3 length is 11 residues. The germline V and J ends were trimmed by 3 bases and 9 bases, with 11 bases remaining between them. The CDR3 coding sequence is TGTGCCTGGAGAGCCGGCGGGGCCCAGTACTTC. It encodes CAWRAGGAQYF. The full variable domain, rest sourced from reference TRBV30 and TRBJ2-5, is SQTIHQWPATLVQPVGSPLSLECTVEGTSNPNLYWYRQAAGRGLQLLFYSVGIGQISSEVPQNLSASRPQDRQFILSSKKLLLSDSGFYLCAWRAGGAQYFGPGTRLLVL.

The chain has TRBV28 and TRBJ2-5, with 7 bases identical to TRBD2. The V gene end was trimmed by 4 bases and the J gene end by 3 bases; junction bases not matched to a gene: 11. CDR1 is MDHEN, CDR2 SYDVKM, per germline. This CDR3 has 16 residues. CDR3 protein: CASSSTSGTTKETQYF. CDR3 nucleotide sequence: TGTGCCAGCAGTTCGACCTCGGGGACTACGAAAGAGACCCAGTACTTC.

This chain connects TRBV15 to TRBJ2-1, with a possible D match to TRBD2 (6 bases). Germline V gives CDR1 LNHNV, CDR2 YYDKDF (reference sequence). Trimming removed 0 bases at V and 8 bases at J, with 14 bases between. This CDR3 has 15 residues. In nucleotides, the CDR3 is TGTGCCACCAGCAGAGATTCGATAGCGGCACATGAGCAGTTCTTC. Translating it yields CATSRDSIAAHEQFF.

V usage is TRBV10-2 and J usage is TRBJ1-2; no clear D gene. CDR3 size: 16 residues. V lost 3 bases to trimming and J lost 4 bases, with 18 bases between them. Germline V gives CDR1 WSHSY, CDR2 SAAADI. The CDR3 nucleotides are TGCGCCAGCAGTGATTTAGGAGCGACCGCCTCCTATGGCTACACCTTC. Protein product: CASSDLGATASYGYTF.

The V call is TRBV6-5, the J call TRBJ1-3, with D hard to call. This CDR3 spans 15 amino acids. V dropped 0 bases and J dropped 4 bases, with 10 bases sitting between them. In germline, CDR1 is MNHEY, CDR2 SVGAGI. The CDR3 region is CASSYSMSGGNTIYF. The CDR3 DNA sequence: TGTGCCAGCAGTTACTCGATGTCAGGCGGAAACACCATATATTTT.

This chain joins TRBV5-8 and TRBJ2-7; D remains unclear. The CDR3 length is 13 residues. The V gene's germline CDR1 is SGHTS and CDR2 YDEGEE. Trimming took off 1 base at V and 6 bases at J, with 11 bases between the two ends. The DNA of the CDR3 is TGTGCCAGCAGCTTGACTGGGCCTGCCGAGCAGTACTTC. This encodes CASSLTGPAEQYF.

The CDR3 DNA reads TGTGCCAGTAGTATGGAGTGGGTGAGCAATCAGCCCCAGCATTTT. Translating it yields CASSMEWVSNQPQHF. The chain joins TRBV19 to TRBJ1-5, with D uncertain. Germline V CDR1 and CDR2: LNHDA, SQIVND (reference sequence). Trimming took off 3 bases at V and 1 base at J, with 10 bases between the two ends. The CDR3 extends over 15 amino acids.

The rearrangement uses TRBV9 and TRBJ1-6; 10 bases match TRBD1. V was pared by 2 bases and J by 8 bases, with 7 bases of the junction left unmatched. CDR1 SGDLS and CDR2 YYNGEE come from the germline V gene. The CDR3 length is 16 residues. The CDR3 nucleotides read TGTGCCAGCAGCGTTTACGACGGGACAGGGGATTCACCCCTCCACTTT. The encoded protein is CASSVYDGTGDSPLHF.

The chain uses TRBV5-1 and TRBJ2-5; 7 nucleotides match TRBD2. J was trimmed by 5 bases and V by 4 bases; bases with no gene match: 8. The length of the CDR3 is 14 residues. CDR1 is SGHRS, CDR2 YFSETQ, per germline. The CDR3 DNA is TGCGCCAGCAGCGTTGGGAGGGGATCGGAGACCCAGTACTTC. Its translation is CASSVGRGSETQYF.

The chain has TRBV7-8 and TRBJ2-1; 8 nucleotides match TRBD2. The CDR3 loop spans 16 amino acids. Trimming at V came to 7 bases and at J to 9 bases, leaving 17 bases not matched to a gene. Germline CDR1 reads SGHVS; CDR2 reads FQNEAQ. In DNA form, the CDR3 reads TGTGCCAGCACCCGTCGCCCGGGACTAGTTGATGGTGAGCAGTTCTTC. Protein: CASTRRPGLVDGEQFF.

This rearrangement joins TRBV30 to TRBJ2-1; tentative D call: TRBD2 (5 bases). The CDR3 loop spans 14 amino acids. Trimming removed 7 bases at V and 7 bases at J, with 20 bases between. Germline V gene data show CDR1 as GTSNPN and CDR2 as SVGIG (reference sequence). The CDR3 sequence: CASSRGNRINEQFF. The CDR3 DNA sequence: TGTGCCTCTAGCCGGGGAAATCGGATAAATGAGCAGTTCTTC.

CDR3 region: CASSQGGSSAETQYF. For the CDR3, the DNA is TGTGCCAGCAGCCAGGGCGGATCTAGCGCAGAGACCCAGTACTTC. The V call is TRBV3-1 (or the pseudogene TRBV3-2), the J call TRBJ2-5, with TRBD2 as a possible D gene (6 bases). This CDR3 is 15 amino acids long. Germline values: CDR1 LGHDT, CDR2 YNNKEL (reference sequence). V dropped 3 bases and J dropped 4 bases, with 15 bases sitting between them.

The gene calls are TRBV6-5 and TRBJ1-1; no reliable D call. V lost 4 bases and J 1 base, leaving 7 bases between the germline ends. The CDR3 is 13 amino acids. Germline values: CDR1 MNHEY, CDR2 SVGAGI. This chain's CDR3 is CASSLVRNTEAFF. Here the CDR3 DNA reads TGTGCCAGCAGTTTGGTCAGGAACACTGAAGCTTTCTTT.

This chain links TRBV15 with TRBJ2-6; perhaps TRBD2 as D (5 bases). Trimming stripped 1 base from V and 0 bases from J, with 7 bases between. CDR1 is LNHNV, CDR2 YYDKDF, per germline (reference sequence). This CDR3 is built from 16 residues. This chain's CDR3 is CATSRGRDSGANVLTF. CDR3 DNA sequence: TGTGCCACCAGCAGAGGACGGGACTCTGGGGCCAACGTCCTGACTTTC.

The rearrangement links TRBV11-2 to TRBJ2-5; 8 positions agree with TRBD2. Germline CDR1 reads SGHAT; CDR2 reads FQNNGV. Trimming cost V 5 bases and J 1 base; bases outside gene matches: 12. The CDR3 length is 17 residues. The CDR3 reads CASSNLLAGGPQETQYF. CDR3 DNA sequence: TGTGCCAGCAGCAACCTCCTGGCGGGGGGACCCCAAGAGACCCAGTACTTC.